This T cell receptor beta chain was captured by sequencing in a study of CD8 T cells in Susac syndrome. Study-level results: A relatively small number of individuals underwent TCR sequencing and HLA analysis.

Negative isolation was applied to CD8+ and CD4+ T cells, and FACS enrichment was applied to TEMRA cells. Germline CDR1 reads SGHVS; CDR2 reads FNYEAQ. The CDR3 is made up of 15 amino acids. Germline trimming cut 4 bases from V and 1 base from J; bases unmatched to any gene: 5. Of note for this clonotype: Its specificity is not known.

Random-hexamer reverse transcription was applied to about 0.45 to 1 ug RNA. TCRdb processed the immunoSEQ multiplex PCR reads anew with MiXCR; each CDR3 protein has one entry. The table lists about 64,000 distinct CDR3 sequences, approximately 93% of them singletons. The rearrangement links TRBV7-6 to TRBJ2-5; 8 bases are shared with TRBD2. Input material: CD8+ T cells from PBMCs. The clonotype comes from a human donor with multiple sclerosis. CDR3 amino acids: CASSSLAGIQETQYF. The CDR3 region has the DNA TGTGCCAGCAGCTCATTAGCGGGAATCCAAGAGACCCAGTACTTC.